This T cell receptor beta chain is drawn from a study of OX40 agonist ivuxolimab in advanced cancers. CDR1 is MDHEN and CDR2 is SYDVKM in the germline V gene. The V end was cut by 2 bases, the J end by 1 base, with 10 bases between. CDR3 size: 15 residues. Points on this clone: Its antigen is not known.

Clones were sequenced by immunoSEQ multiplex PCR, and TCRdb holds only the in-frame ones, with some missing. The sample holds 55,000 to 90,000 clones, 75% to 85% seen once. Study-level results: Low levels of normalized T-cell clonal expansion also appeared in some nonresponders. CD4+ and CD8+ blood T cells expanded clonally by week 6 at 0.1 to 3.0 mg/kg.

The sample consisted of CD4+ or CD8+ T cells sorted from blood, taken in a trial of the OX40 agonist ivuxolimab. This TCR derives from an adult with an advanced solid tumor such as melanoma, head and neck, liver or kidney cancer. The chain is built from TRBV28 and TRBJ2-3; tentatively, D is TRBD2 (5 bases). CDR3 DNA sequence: TGTGCCAGCAGTTTAAGAGGCGGGCGCACAGATACGCAGTATTTT. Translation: CASSLRGGRTDTQYF. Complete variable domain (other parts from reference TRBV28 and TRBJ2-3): DVKVTQSSRYLVKRTGEKVFLECVQDMDHENMFWYRQDPGLGLRLIYFSYDVKMKEKGDIPEGYSVSREKKERFSLILESASTNQTSMYLCASSLRGGRTDTQYFGPGTRLTVL.